This TCR beta chain is drawn from a study of CD8 T cells in ankylosing spondylitis. Findings of the study overall: In the blood and synovial fluid of reactive arthritis, some motif variants had been previously reported.

The CDR3 is made up of 13 amino acids. V lost 5 bases, J lost 6 bases, and 10 bases lay in between. Germline V gene data show CDR1 as SGHVS and CDR2 as FQNEAQ. Quantitative 5'-RACE with molecular barcodes generated TCR beta libraries. TCRdb ran MiXCR on the 5' RACE reads and lists one entry per CDR3 protein. The sample lists about 18,000 distinct CDR3 sequences, 8% to 9% occurring once. On this clonotype itself: Its antigen remains unidentified.

The chain carries TRBV7-8 and TRBJ2-2; a possible D gene is TRBD2 (6 bases). This clonotype was obtained from a male donor with ankylosing spondylitis or in good health (not recorded which). The material sequenced was blood. The CDR3 is CASSPREAGELFF. The CDR3 DNA follows: TGTGCCAGCAGCCCAAGGGAGGCCGGGGAGCTGTTTTTT.